Below, 16 T cell receptor beta chains from the same sample are listed, as sequenced in a study of blood T cell repertoires in COVID-19. TCRdb's copy holds only in-frame clones and misses some; the assay was immunoSEQ multiplex PCR. The table lists around 64,000 clones, roughly 87% of them singletons. Input material: peripheral blood. The source of these receptors is a woman aged 18-29 years with acute or convalescent COVID-19.

The V gene is TRBV7-2, the J gene TRBJ2-2, with TRBD2 identical over 8 bases. CDR1 and CDR2 from the germline V gene are SGHTA and FQGNSA. V dropped 5 bases and J dropped 5; count of bases not matched to a gene: 10. This CDR3 is 16 amino acids long. As DNA, the CDR3 is TGTGCCAGCAGCCCGAGGACTAGCCGGCGGACCGGGGAGCTGTTTTTT. Its translation: CASSPRTSRRTGELFF.

This chain connects TRBV6-6 to TRBJ2-2; D is uncertain. The CDR3 is 15 residues long. V was clipped by 2 bases and J by 6 bases, with 13 bases between them. The germline CDR1 and CDR2 sequences are MNHNY and SVGAGI (reference sequence). CDR3 in amino acids: CASSYGFSGAGELFF. CDR3 DNA sequence: TGTGCCAGCAGTTACGGTTTTTCCGGAGCCGGGGAGCTGTTTTTT.

The J gene is TRBJ1-5, the V gene TRBV4-1, with TRBD1 matching 7 bases. Germline V gene sequence: CDR1 MGHRA, CDR2 YSYEKL. Trimming cost V 1 base and J 5 bases; bases outside gene matches: 5. The CDR3 totals 15 residues. CDR3 sequence reads: CASSQVTGEHQPQHF. Here the CDR3 DNA reads TGCGCCAGCAGCCAAGTTACAGGGGAGCATCAGCCCCAGCATTTT.

The chain has TRBV4-3 and TRBJ1-1, with 10 bases that match TRBD1. Germline CDR1 reads LGHNA; CDR2 reads YSLEER. The CDR3 runs to 15 residues. The J segment lost 0 bases and the V segment lost 3 bases, leaving 1 base of the junction unmatched. The DNA for the CDR3 is TGCGCCAGCAGCCAGGACAGGGGGATGAACACTGAAGCTTTCTTT. As protein: CASSQDRGMNTEAFF.

The chain has TRBV2 and TRBJ2-2; D uncertain. The V end lost 2 bases, the J end lost 5 bases, and 9 bases lay between the germline ends. The germline V gene has CDR1 SNHLY and CDR2 FYNNEI. The CDR3 spans 14 residues. The chain's CDR3 is CASSETGRTGELFF. CDR3 DNA: TGTGCCAGCAGTGAAACGGGTCGGACCGGGGAGCTGTTTTTT.

The rearrangement links TRBV7-2 to TRBJ2-4; D not resolved. CDR1 and CDR2 (germline): SGHTA, FQGNSA. This CDR3 contains 14 residues. V shed 0 bases and J shed 9 bases, with 12 bases lying between them. For the CDR3, the DNA is TGTGCCAGCAGCTTAGCGTCTAAGAATGGCATTCAGTACTTC. Protein: CASSLASKNGIQYF.

The chain carries TRBV29-1 and TRBJ2-1, with D possibly TRBD2 on 6 matching bases. The V gene's germline CDR1 is SQVTM and CDR2 ANQGSEA. This CDR3 has 14 amino acids. Trimming pared 6 bases from V and 3 bases from J, leaving 15 bases between. CDR3 loop: CSVSGRGIYNEQFF. For the CDR3, the DNA is TGCAGCGTGTCGGGTCGGGGGATCTACAATGAGCAGTTCTTC.

This clone has just one count. The chain uses TRBV7-2 and TRBJ1-1, with D tentatively TRBD1 (6 bases). V lost 5 bases, J lost 5 bases, and 12 bases lay in between. The CDR3 extends over 13 amino acids. Germline-derived CDR1 and CDR2 are SGHTA and FQGNSA. This CDR3 is CASSLDQGTEAFF. CDR3 bases: TGTGCCAGCAGCCTGGATCAGGGGACTGAAGCTTTCTTT.

The chain recombines TRBV7-9 with TRBJ2-2; perhaps TRBD1 as D (6 bases). Germline loops: CDR1 SEHNR, CDR2 FQNEAQ (reference sequence). Trimming took 6 bases from V and 0 from J, leaving 17 bases between them. The CDR3 contains 17 residues. The CDR3, as DNA: TGTGCCAGCAGGAATATGGGGACAACCTCGAACACCGGGGAGCTGTTTTTT. It codes for CASRNMGTTSNTGELFF.

V and J are TRBV19 and TRBJ2-7; TRBD1 aligns across 12 bases. Germline loops: CDR1 LNHDA, CDR2 SQIVND (reference sequence). The CDR3 has 14 amino acids. V trimming: 4 bases; J trimming: 7 bases; junction bases outside the gene matches: 5. The CDR3 sequence: CASSRDRGLKEQYF. The CDR3 DNA is TGTGCCAGTAGTAGGGACAGGGGGCTAAAGGAGCAGTACTTC.

CDR3 protein: CSVKEGGNTEAFF. In DNA, the CDR3 is TGCAGCGTTAAGGAGGGAGGAAACACTGAAGCTTTCTTT. V and J are TRBV29-1 and TRBJ1-1; D is ambiguous. Trimming removed 5 bases from V and 2 bases from J, with 12 bases in between. Germline CDR1 is SQVTM and CDR2 is ANQGSEA. This CDR3 is built from 13 residues.

J is TRBJ1-1 and V is TRBV7-9; no reliable D call. The germline V gene has CDR1 SEHNR and CDR2 FQNEAQ (reference sequence). V lost 2 bases, J lost 3 bases, and 13 bases lay in between. CDR3 length: 15 residues. CDR3 DNA: TGTGCCAGCAGCTTAAGTGGACTCCGATACACTGAAGCTTTCTTT. This gives the protein CASSLSGLRYTEAFF.

The chain is built from TRBV12-3 or TRBV12-4 and TRBJ1-1; maybe TRBD1 (6 bases). CDR3 length equals 13 residues. Between the trimmed V and J ends, which lost 5 bases and 0 bases, there was a span of 7 bases. CDR3 sequence (DNA): TGTGCCAGCAGTCGGACAGTGAACACTGAAGCTTTCTTT. Protein: CASSRTVNTEAFF.

V usage is TRBV28 and J usage is TRBJ1-2; weak D call: TRBD1 (6 bases). Germline V gene sequence: CDR1 MDHEN, CDR2 SYDVKM. This CDR3 spans 15 amino acids. V was shortened by 5 bases and J by 6 bases, with 19 bases between the two germline ends. DNA of the CDR3: TGTGCCAGCAGTGACCCGGGGGGGGCGTCAAATGGCTACACCTTC. Residues: CASSDPGGASNGYTF.

The CDR3 reads CASSQSEYNEKLFF. For the CDR3, the DNA is TGTGCCAGCAGCCAATCAGAATACAATGAAAAACTGTTTTTT. V and J are TRBV14 and TRBJ1-4; D is unresolved. Germline V gives CDR1 SGHDN, CDR2 FVKESK. The length of the CDR3 is 14 residues. Trimming removed 2 bases from V and 5 bases from J, with 9 bases in between. Together with reference TRBV14 and TRBJ1-4, the CDR3 gives the full variable domain: EAGVTQFPSHSVIEKGQTVTLRCDPISGHDNLYWYRRVMGKEIKFLLHFVKESKQDESGMPNNRFLAERTGGTYSTLKVQPAELEDSGVYFCASSQSEYNEKLFFGSGTQLSVL.

The chain combines TRBV27 with TRBJ2-1, with TRBD2 identical over 12 bases. Unmatched junction bases numbered 10, after V lost 8 bases and J lost 8 bases. The CDR3 sequence is 15 residues long. Germline V gene lookup returns CDR1 MNHEY and CDR2 SMNVEV (reference sequence). The chain's CDR3 is CASPETSGSEDEQFF. The CDR3 DNA sequence: TGTGCCAGCCCCGAGACTAGCGGGAGCGAAGATGAGCAGTTCTTC.